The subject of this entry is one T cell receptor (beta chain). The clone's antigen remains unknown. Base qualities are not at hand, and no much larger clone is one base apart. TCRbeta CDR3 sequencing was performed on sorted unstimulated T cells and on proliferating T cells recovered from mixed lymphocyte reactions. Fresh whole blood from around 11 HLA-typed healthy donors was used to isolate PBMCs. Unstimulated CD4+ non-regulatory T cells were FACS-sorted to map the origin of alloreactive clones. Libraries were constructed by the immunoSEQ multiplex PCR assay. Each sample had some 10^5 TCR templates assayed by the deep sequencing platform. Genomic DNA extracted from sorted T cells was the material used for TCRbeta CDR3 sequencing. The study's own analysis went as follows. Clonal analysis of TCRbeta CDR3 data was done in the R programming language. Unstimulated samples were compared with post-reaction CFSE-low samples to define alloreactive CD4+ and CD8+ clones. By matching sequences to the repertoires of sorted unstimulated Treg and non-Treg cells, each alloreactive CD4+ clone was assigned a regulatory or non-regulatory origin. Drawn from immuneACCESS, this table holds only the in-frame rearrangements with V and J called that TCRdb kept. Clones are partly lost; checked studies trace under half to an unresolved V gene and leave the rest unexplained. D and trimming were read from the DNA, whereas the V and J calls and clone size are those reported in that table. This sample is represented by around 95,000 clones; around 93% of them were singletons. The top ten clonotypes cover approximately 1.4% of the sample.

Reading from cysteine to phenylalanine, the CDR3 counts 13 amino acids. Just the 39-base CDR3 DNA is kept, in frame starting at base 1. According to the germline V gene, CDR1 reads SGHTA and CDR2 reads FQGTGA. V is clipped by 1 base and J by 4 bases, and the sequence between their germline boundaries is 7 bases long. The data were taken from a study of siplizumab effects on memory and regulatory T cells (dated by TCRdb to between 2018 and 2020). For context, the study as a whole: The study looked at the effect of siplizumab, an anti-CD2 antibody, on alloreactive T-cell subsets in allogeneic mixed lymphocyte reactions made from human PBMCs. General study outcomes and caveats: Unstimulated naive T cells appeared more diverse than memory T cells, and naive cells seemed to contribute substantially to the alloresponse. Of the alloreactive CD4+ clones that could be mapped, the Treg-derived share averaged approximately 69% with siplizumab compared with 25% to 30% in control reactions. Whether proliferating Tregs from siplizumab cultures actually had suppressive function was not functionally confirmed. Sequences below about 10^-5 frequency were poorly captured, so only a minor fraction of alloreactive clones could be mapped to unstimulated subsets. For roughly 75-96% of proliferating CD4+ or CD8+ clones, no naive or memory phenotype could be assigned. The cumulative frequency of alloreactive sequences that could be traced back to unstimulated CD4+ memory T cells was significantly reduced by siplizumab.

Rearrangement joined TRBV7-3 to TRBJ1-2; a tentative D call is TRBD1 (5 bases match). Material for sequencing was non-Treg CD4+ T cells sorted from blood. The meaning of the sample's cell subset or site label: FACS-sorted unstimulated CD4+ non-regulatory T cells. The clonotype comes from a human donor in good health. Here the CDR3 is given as CASSLSGGYGYTF. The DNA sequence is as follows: TGTGCCAGCAGCTTAAGCGGGGGCTATGGCTACACCTTC.